This T cell receptor (beta chain) was documented in a study of blood T cell repertoires in COVID-19. This CDR3 comprises 16 residues. V shed 3 bases and J 5 bases; nucleotides not matched to a gene: 7. Germline CDR1 reads KGHDR; CDR2 reads SFDVKD. The method was immunoSEQ multiplex PCR; TCRdb's version includes in-frame clones alone and lacks a portion of them. The sample has 100,000 to 150,000 clones, about 87% seen once; the top ten hold approximately 3.3%. Sequenced material: peripheral blood. This chain links TRBV24-1 with TRBJ2-2, with 8 bases lining up with TRBD2. This sequence originates from a woman aged 60 to 75 with acute or convalescent COVID-19. CDR3 sequence: CATSDPGLARTGELFF. As DNA, the CDR3 is TGTGCCACCAGTGATCCAGGACTAGCTAGGACCGGGGAGCTGTTTTTT.